These T cell receptor beta chains were read from a single sample in a study of cytomegalovirus exposure and HLA in healthy donors. Sequencing was performed with immunoSEQ multiplex PCR; in TCRdb, only in-frame clones are kept and a portion is missing. The sample lists more than 85,000 clones; 76% were seen once. The specimen was PBMCs. All receptors derive from a man aged 30-40 years in good health and CMV-seropositive. CDR3s include the opening cysteine and the closing phenylalanine or tryptophan. The D gene is left open where the match is weak. Expanded clones are given a class, and other clones once, few, many or no size at all.

d_gene: TRBD2
abundance: NA
v_gene: TRBV5-1
j_gene: TRBJ2-2
CDR3nt: TGCGCCAGCAGCCAGGGACTAGCGGGTACCGGGGAGCTGTTTTTT
CDR3aa: CASSQGLAGTGELFF

d_gene: TRBD1
abundance: once
v_gene: TRBV9
j_gene: TRBJ2-3
CDR3nt: TGTGCCAGCAGCGGGAACAGGGGAGTAAGCACAGATACGCAGTATTTT
CDR3aa: CASSGNRGVSTDTQYF

d_gene: TRBD1
abundance: few
v_gene: TRBV5-5
j_gene: TRBJ2-5
CDR3nt: TGTGCCAGCAGCCCGTTACAGGGGGTGAAAGAGACCCAGTACTTC
CDR3aa: CASSPLQGVKETQYF

d_gene: NA
abundance: NA
v_gene: TRBV18
j_gene: TRBJ1-3
CDR3nt: TGTGCCAGCTCACCCTGGACTTCCTCTGGAAACACCATATATTTT
CDR3aa: CASSPWTSSGNTIYF

d_gene: TRBD1
abundance: NA
v_gene: TRBV6-1
j_gene: TRBJ1-5
CDR3nt: TGTGCCAGCAGTGCGCCGAGGACAGGGATGAATCAGCCCCAGCATTTT
CDR3aa: CASSAPRTGMNQPQHF

d_gene: NA
abundance: NA
v_gene: TRBV5-6
j_gene: TRBJ1-5
CDR3nt: TGTGCCAGCAGCTTAGGAGGGGTGCGGCAGCCCCAGCATTTT
CDR3aa: CASSLGGVRQPQHF

d_gene: TRBD1
abundance: NA
v_gene: TRBV7-2
j_gene: TRBJ1-3
CDR3nt: TGTGCCAGCAGCTCCTATCAGGGGGCTGGAAACACCATATATTTT
CDR3aa: CASSSYQGAGNTIYF

d_gene: NA
abundance: NA
v_gene: TRBV27
j_gene: TRBJ1-1
CDR3nt: TGTGCCAGCAGTTTATCCTCGTTAAACACTGAAGCTTTCTTT
CDR3aa: CASSLSSLNTEAFF

d_gene: TRBD2
abundance: NA
v_gene: TRBV16
j_gene: TRBJ2-1
CDR3nt: TGTGCCAGCAGCCAAGGTTCGGCGGGGGGATACAATGAGCAGTTCTTC
CDR3aa: CASSQGSAGGYNEQFF

d_gene: TRBD1
abundance: NA
v_gene: TRBV2
j_gene: TRBJ1-2
CDR3nt: TGTGCCAGCCGGGTGGCAGGGGGCGCAAGGGGCTACACCTTC
CDR3aa: CASRVAGGARGYTF

d_gene: NA
abundance: NA
v_gene: TRBV5-6
j_gene: TRBJ1-6
CDR3nt: TGTGCCAGCAGCTTGGCCAAAAATTCACCCCTCCACTTT
CDR3aa: CASSLAKNSPLHF

d_gene: NA
abundance: NA
v_gene: TRBV11-2
j_gene: TRBJ2-1
CDR3nt: TGTGCCAGCAAAGGGGTAGGGGGTCCCTACAATGAGCAGTTCTTC
CDR3aa: CASKGVGGPYNEQFF

d_gene: TRBD2
abundance: NA
v_gene: TRBV5-1
j_gene: TRBJ2-1
CDR3nt: TGCGCCAGCAGCTTGGAATCGGGCGGGGGGGCCCGGGAGCAGTTCTTC
CDR3aa: CASSLESGGGAREQFF

d_gene: NA
abundance: NA
v_gene: TRBV7-9
j_gene: TRBJ1-1
CDR3nt: TGTGCCAGCAGCACGCAGGGGTTGAACACTGAAGCTTTCTTT
CDR3aa: CASSTQGLNTEAFF

d_gene: TRBD1
abundance: NA
v_gene: TRBV30
j_gene: TRBJ1-6
CDR3nt: TGTGCCTGGAGAGAAACAGGGGGATCACCCCTCCACTTT
CDR3aa: CAWRETGGSPLHF

d_gene: NA
abundance: NA
v_gene: TRBV7-9
j_gene: TRBJ2-7
CDR3nt: TGTGCCAGCAGCGCACAGGGGAGGACCTACGAGCAGTACTTC
CDR3aa: CASSAQGRTYEQYF

d_gene: NA
abundance: NA
v_gene: TRBV9
j_gene: TRBJ2-1
CDR3nt: TGTGCCAGCAGCGTACAGACCTACAATGAGCAGTTCTTC
CDR3aa: CASSVQTYNEQFF

d_gene: NA
abundance: NA
v_gene: TRBV7-2
j_gene: TRBJ1-1
CDR3nt: TGTGCCAGCAGCCTTGACAGCATGAACACTGAAGCTTTCTTT
CDR3aa: CASSLDSMNTEAFF

d_gene: TRBD1
abundance: once
v_gene: TRBV5-6
j_gene: TRBJ1-5
CDR3nt: TGTGCCAGCAGCACGGGACAGGTCGATCAGCCCCAGCATTTT
CDR3aa: CASSTGQVDQPQHF

d_gene: NA
abundance: NA
v_gene: TRBV2
j_gene: TRBJ1-1
CDR3nt: TGTGCCAGCAAGGTTCAGGCGAACACTGAAGCTTTCTTT
CDR3aa: CASKVQANTEAFF

d_gene: TRBD1
abundance: NA
v_gene: TRBV18
j_gene: TRBJ1-5
CDR3nt: TGTGCCAGCTCACCAAAGGACAGGGGTGGCAATCAGCCCCAGCATTTT
CDR3aa: CASSPKDRGGNQPQHF

d_gene: NA
abundance: NA
v_gene: TRBV7-9
j_gene: TRBJ2-3
CDR3nt: TGTGCCAGCAGCGCTTCCAGGGTGACGCAGTATTTT
CDR3aa: CASSASRVTQYF

d_gene: TRBD1
abundance: once
v_gene: TRBV11-1
j_gene: TRBJ1-2
CDR3nt: TGTGCCAGCAGCTTTGGGGACAGCAACTATGGCTACACCTTC
CDR3aa: CASSFGDSNYGYTF

d_gene: NA
abundance: NA
v_gene: TRBV27
j_gene: TRBJ1-3
CDR3nt: TGTGCCAGCAGTTTGGTGGGGGGATACGGAAACACCATATATTTT
CDR3aa: CASSLVGGYGNTIYF

d_gene: NA
abundance: NA
v_gene: TRBV6-4
j_gene: TRBJ2-1
CDR3nt: TGTGCCAGCAGTGACTCGTCCCGTGAGCAGTTCTTC
CDR3aa: CASSDSSREQFF

d_gene: NA
abundance: NA
v_gene: TRBV7-2
j_gene: TRBJ1-1
CDR3nt: TGTGCCAGCAGCTTATGGGGGGGCACTGAAGCTTTCTTT
CDR3aa: CASSLWGGTEAFF

d_gene: NA
abundance: NA
v_gene: TRBV28
j_gene: TRBJ2-5
CDR3nt: TGTGCCAGTGCCGGGGAGACCCAGTACTTC
CDR3aa: CASAGETQYF

d_gene: NA
abundance: NA
v_gene: TRBV29-1
j_gene: TRBJ2-3
CDR3nt: TGCAGCGTTGGTCGGGAGAGGACAGATACGCAGTATTTT
CDR3aa: CSVGRERTDTQYF

d_gene: TRBD2
abundance: NA
v_gene: TRBV7-3
j_gene: TRBJ2-7
CDR3nt: TGTGCCAGCAGCTCCGGGACTAGCGGGGGAATCAACCCCCGCGAGCAGTACTTC
CDR3aa: CASSSGTSGGINPREQYF

d_gene: NA
abundance: NA
v_gene: TRBV7-9
j_gene: TRBJ2-7
CDR3nt: TGTGCCAGCAGCCCCCGGCGGGGGCAGGAGCAGTACTTC
CDR3aa: CASSPRRGQEQYF

d_gene: NA
abundance: NA
v_gene: TRBV7-9
j_gene: TRBJ1-2
CDR3nt: TGTGCCAGCAGCATGCTAGGTGGGGAGATATATGGCTACACCTTC
CDR3aa: CASSMLGGEIYGYTF

d_gene: NA
abundance: NA
v_gene: TRBV10-2
j_gene: TRBJ1-5
CDR3nt: TGCGCCAGCAGTGAGACGACGGGGAGCAATCAGCCCCAGCATTTT
CDR3aa: CASSETTGSNQPQHF

d_gene: TRBD1
abundance: NA
v_gene: TRBV7-9
j_gene: TRBJ1-5
CDR3nt: TGTGCCAGCAGCTCCAGGGGGACCGATCAGCCCCAGCATTTT
CDR3aa: CASSSRGTDQPQHF

d_gene: TRBD1
abundance: NA
v_gene: TRBV29-1
j_gene: TRBJ2-1
CDR3nt: TGCAGCGTTGGGCCCAGACAGGGCAATGAGCAGTTCTTC
CDR3aa: CSVGPRQGNEQFF

d_gene: NA
abundance: NA
v_gene: TRBV12-5
j_gene: TRBJ2-3
CDR3nt: TGTGCTAGTGGTAGGGGGGGAGATACGCAGTATTTT
CDR3aa: CASGRGGDTQYF

d_gene: NA
abundance: NA
v_gene: TRBV9
j_gene: TRBJ1-4
CDR3nt: TGTGCCAGCAGCGGCGGGGGGGTTTCCAATGAAAAACTGTTTTTT
CDR3aa: CASSGGGVSNEKLFF

d_gene: NA
abundance: NA
v_gene: TRBV2
j_gene: TRBJ2-6
CDR3nt: NA
CDR3aa: CASSFGSGANVLTF

d_gene: NA
abundance: NA
v_gene: TRBV2
j_gene: TRBJ2-6
CDR3nt: TGTGCCACGAAGACGGGCTCTGGGGCCAACGTCCTGACTTTC
CDR3aa: CATKTGSGANVLTF

d_gene: NA
abundance: NA
v_gene: TRBV4-1
j_gene: TRBJ2-7
CDR3nt: TGCGCCAGCAGCCAAGGTTGGACTACCTACGAGCAGTACTTC
CDR3aa: CASSQGWTTYEQYF

d_gene: TRBD1
abundance: NA
v_gene: TRBV9
j_gene: TRBJ2-3
CDR3nt: TGTGCCAGCAGCAAACGCGGGGACAGGGGGGGAGATACGCAGTATTTT
CDR3aa: CASSKRGDRGGDTQYF

d_gene: TRBD2
abundance: few
v_gene: TRBV7-9
j_gene: TRBJ2-5
CDR3nt: TGTGCCAGCAGCCCACCGGGGGGCCAAGAGACCCAGTACTTC
CDR3aa: CASSPPGGQETQYF

d_gene: NA
abundance: NA
v_gene: TRBV9
j_gene: TRBJ1-1
CDR3nt: TGTGCCAGCAGCCCTAGATCAGGGGACACTGAAGCTTTCTTT
CDR3aa: CASSPRSGDTEAFF

d_gene: TRBD1
abundance: NA
v_gene: TRBV19
j_gene: TRBJ1-2
CDR3nt: TGTGCCAGTAGTACCGGGGCAGCAGGGGGCATTGGTGCCTATGGCTACACCTTC
CDR3aa: CASSTGAAGGIGAYGYTF

d_gene: TRBD2
abundance: NA
v_gene: TRBV4-3
j_gene: TRBJ2-1
CDR3nt: TGCGCCAGCAGCCAAGGTGGGACTAGCGCCGGCTCGGATGAGCAGTTCTTC
CDR3aa: CASSQGGTSAGSDEQFF

d_gene: NA
abundance: NA
v_gene: TRBV6-5
j_gene: TRBJ1-5
CDR3nt: TGTGCCAGCAGTTACTCGGGCCTTACCAATCAGCCCCAGCATTTT
CDR3aa: CASSYSGLTNQPQHF

d_gene: NA
abundance: NA
v_gene: TRBV28
j_gene: TRBJ1-5
CDR3nt: TGTGCCAGCCTCTGGTCCGGGGGGGCGTACAATCAGCCCCAGCATTTT
CDR3aa: CASLWSGGAYNQPQHF

d_gene: NA
abundance: NA
v_gene: TRBV30
j_gene: TRBJ1-5
CDR3nt: TGTGCCTGGAGTGTGCGGGGGGACCAGCCCCAGCATTTT
CDR3aa: CAWSVRGDQPQHF

d_gene: NA
abundance: NA
v_gene: TRBV30
j_gene: TRBJ1-1
CDR3nt: TGTGCCTGGAGTGGGCCTAATGCTCGGGACACTGAAGCTTTCTTT
CDR3aa: CAWSGPNARDTEAFF

d_gene: NA
abundance: NA
v_gene: TRBV5-1
j_gene: TRBJ2-5
CDR3nt: TGCGCCAGCTCAGACCGTTACAGCACCCAGTACTTC
CDR3aa: CASSDRYSTQYF

d_gene: NA
abundance: few
v_gene: TRBV6-6
j_gene: TRBJ1-5
CDR3nt: TGTGCCAGCAGTTACGACAGGCGAAGCAATCAGCCCCAGCATTTT
CDR3aa: CASSYDRRSNQPQHF

d_gene: TRBD1
abundance: NA
v_gene: TRBV10-2
j_gene: TRBJ2-7
CDR3nt: TGCGCCAGCAGACGGACAGGGGCGTACGAGCAGTACTTC
CDR3aa: CASRRTGAYEQYF

d_gene: TRBD1
abundance: NA
v_gene: TRBV9
j_gene: TRBJ1-3
CDR3nt: TGTGCCAGCAGCGTAGGGTGGGACAGTTCTGGAAACACCATATATTTT
CDR3aa: CASSVGWDSSGNTIYF

d_gene: TRBD2
abundance: NA
v_gene: TRBV28
j_gene: TRBJ2-3
CDR3nt: TGTGCCAGCAGTCCCGGACTAGTGGGGGGATCAAGCACAGATACGCAGTATTTT
CDR3aa: CASSPGLVGGSSTDTQYF

d_gene: TRBD1
abundance: NA
v_gene: TRBV2
j_gene: TRBJ2-7
CDR3nt: TGTGCCAGCAGCGGGACAGGGGGCATGTACGAGCAGTACTTC
CDR3aa: CASSGTGGMYEQYF

d_gene: NA
abundance: once
v_gene: TRBV4-3
j_gene: TRBJ1-2
CDR3nt: TGCGCCAGCAGCCCCCGAGGGTTTACCCTTAACTATGGCTACACCTTC
CDR3aa: CASSPRGFTLNYGYTF

d_gene: TRBD1
abundance: NA
v_gene: TRBV28
j_gene: TRBJ1-3
CDR3nt: TGTGCCAGCAGATCCGGGACAGCCTCTGGAAACACCATATATTTT
CDR3aa: CASRSGTASGNTIYF

d_gene: NA
abundance: NA
v_gene: TRBV5-4
j_gene: TRBJ2-5
CDR3nt: TGTGCCAGCAGCTTGGGGGTCGGGGTCTGGGAGACCCAGTACTTC
CDR3aa: CASSLGVGVWETQYF